The source of this T cell receptor (beta chain) is a study of blood T cell repertoires in COVID-19. Study context: The United States, Italy and Spain provided the acute and convalescent COVID-19 samples. In each case, the material was cDNA or gDNA derived from T cells, B-cell-depleted T cells, or PBMCs.

In the original processing: Amplified reference gene primers provided the basis for estimating nucleated cell counts. This table comes from immunoSEQ multiplex PCR, and its TCRdb copy is limited to in-frame clones, with some not included. The D gene and trimming were derived from the DNA, and the V and J assignments and clone size from that table. The sample contains roughly 41,000 clones, around nine tenths of which appear only once. Per germline, CDR1 LNHDA and CDR2 SQIVND (reference sequence). The CDR3 is 16 residues long. V shed 6 bases and J shed 2 bases, with 17 bases lying between them. This clone has only a few counts.

The chain has TRBV19 and TRBJ1-5; D gene ambiguous. The clonotype originates from a man in his fifties or sixties with active COVID-19. Specimen: peripheral blood. CDR3 nucleotide sequence: TGTGCCAGTAGCCCCCCGGTGAGGGTTGGCAATCAGCCCCAGCATTTT. Encoded protein: CASSPPVRVGNQPQHF.